This T cell receptor (beta chain) was observed in a study of OX40 agonist ivuxolimab in advanced cancers. Whole-study context: Two cutaneous melanoma patients and one hepatocellular carcinoma patient, three in all, had partial responses.

Method: immunoSEQ multiplex PCR; TCRdb's copy keeps in-frame clones and lacks some. Of about 98,000 clones listed, more than 85% are singletons. Findings of the study overall: Researchers report that CD8+ T cells had, on average, more expanded clones than CD4+.

Germline V gene data show CDR1 as SGHVS and CDR2 as FQNEAQ. Trimming removed 2 bases at V and 4 bases at J, with 6 bases between. The CDR3 extends over 13 amino acids. Points on this clone: The target antigen is unknown.

The V gene is TRBV7-8, the J gene TRBJ1-5; the D is unclear. The material was CD4+ or CD8+ T cells sorted from blood, obtained in a trial of the OX40 agonist ivuxolimab. The receptor comes from an adult with an advanced solid tumor such as melanoma, head and neck, liver or kidney cancer. This chain's CDR3 is CASSLWGNQPQHF. The CDR3 region has the DNA TGTGCCAGCAGCTTATGGGGAAATCAGCCCCAGCATTTT.